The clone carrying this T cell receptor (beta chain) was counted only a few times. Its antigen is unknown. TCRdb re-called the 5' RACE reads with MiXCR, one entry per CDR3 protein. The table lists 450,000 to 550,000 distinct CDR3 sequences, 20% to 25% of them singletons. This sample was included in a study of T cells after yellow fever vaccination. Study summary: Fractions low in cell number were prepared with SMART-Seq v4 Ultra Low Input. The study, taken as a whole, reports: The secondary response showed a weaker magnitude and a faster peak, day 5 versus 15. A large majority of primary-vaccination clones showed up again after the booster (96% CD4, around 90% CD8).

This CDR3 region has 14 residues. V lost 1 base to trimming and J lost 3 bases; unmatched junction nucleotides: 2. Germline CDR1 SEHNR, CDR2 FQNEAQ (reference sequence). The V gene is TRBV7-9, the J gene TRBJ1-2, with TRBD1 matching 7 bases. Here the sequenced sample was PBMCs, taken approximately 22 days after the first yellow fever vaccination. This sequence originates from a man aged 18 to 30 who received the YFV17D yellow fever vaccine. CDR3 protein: CASSLDGTDYGYTF. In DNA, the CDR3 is TGTGCCAGCAGCTTAGATGGGACAGACTATGGCTACACCTTC.